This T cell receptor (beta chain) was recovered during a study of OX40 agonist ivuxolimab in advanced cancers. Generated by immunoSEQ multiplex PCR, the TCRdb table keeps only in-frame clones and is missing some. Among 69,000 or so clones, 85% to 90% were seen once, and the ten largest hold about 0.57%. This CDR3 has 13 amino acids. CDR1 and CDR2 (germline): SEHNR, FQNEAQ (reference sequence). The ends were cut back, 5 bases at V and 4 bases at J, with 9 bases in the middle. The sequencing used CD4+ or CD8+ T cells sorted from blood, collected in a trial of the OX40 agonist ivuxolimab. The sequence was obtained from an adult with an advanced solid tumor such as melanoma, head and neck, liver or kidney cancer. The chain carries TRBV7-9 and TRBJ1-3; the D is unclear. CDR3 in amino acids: CASSPPSGNTIYF. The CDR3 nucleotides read TGTGCCAGCAGCCCACCCTCCGGAAACACCATATATTTT.